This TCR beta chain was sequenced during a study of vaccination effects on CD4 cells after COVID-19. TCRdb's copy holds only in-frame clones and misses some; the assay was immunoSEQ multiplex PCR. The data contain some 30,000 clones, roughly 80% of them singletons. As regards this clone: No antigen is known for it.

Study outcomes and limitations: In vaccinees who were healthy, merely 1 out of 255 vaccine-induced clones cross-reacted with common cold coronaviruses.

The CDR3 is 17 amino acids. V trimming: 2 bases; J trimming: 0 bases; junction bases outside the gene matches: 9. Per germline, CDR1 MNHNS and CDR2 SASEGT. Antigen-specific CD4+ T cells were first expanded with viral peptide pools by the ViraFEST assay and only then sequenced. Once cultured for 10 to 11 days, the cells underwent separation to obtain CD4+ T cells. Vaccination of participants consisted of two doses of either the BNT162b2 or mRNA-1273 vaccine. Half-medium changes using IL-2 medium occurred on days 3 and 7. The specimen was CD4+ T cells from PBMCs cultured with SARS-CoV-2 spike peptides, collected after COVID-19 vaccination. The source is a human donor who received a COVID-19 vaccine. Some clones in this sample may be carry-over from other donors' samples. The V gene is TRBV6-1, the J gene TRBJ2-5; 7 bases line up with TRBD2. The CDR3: CASSEWKRGTDQETQYF. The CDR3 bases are TGTGCCAGCAGTGAATGGAAGCGGGGTACAGACCAAGAGACCCAGTACTTC.